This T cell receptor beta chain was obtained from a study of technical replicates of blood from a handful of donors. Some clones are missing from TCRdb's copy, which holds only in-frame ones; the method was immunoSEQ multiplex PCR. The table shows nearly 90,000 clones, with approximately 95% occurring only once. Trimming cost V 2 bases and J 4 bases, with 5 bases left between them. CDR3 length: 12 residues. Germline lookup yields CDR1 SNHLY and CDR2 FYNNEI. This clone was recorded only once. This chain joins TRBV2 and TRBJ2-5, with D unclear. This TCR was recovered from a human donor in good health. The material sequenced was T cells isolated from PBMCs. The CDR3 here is CASSEYLETQYF. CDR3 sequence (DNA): TGTGCCAGCAGTGAATATCTAGAGACCCAGTACTTC.